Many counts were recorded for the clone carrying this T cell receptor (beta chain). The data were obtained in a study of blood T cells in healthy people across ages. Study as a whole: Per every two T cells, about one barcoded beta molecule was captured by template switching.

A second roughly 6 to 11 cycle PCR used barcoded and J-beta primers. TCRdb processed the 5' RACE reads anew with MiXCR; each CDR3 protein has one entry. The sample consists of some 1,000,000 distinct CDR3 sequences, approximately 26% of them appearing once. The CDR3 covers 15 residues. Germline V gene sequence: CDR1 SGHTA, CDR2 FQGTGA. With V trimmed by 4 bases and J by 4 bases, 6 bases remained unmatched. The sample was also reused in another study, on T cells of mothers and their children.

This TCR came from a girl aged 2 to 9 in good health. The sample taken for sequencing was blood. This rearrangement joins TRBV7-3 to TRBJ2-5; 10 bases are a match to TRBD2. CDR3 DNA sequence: TGTGCCAGCAGCTCCACAGCGGGAGGGGCAGAGACCCAGTACTTC. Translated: CASSSTAGGAETQYF.